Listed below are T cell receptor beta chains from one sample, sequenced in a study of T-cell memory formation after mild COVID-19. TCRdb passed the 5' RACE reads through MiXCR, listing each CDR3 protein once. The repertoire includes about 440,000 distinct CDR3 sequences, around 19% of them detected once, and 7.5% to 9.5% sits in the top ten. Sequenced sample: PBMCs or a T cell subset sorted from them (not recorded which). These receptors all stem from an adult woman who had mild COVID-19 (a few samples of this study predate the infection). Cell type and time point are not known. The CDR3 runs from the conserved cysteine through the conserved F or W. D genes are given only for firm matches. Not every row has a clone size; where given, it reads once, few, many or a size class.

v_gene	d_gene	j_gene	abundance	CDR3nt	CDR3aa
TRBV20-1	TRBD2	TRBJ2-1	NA	TGCAGTGCTACCGGGGGGGCCTTTCGATACAATGAGCAGTTCTTC	CSATGGAFRYNEQFF
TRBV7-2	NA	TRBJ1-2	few	TGTGCCAGCAGCTTAGGCCGACAAGGGTGGGACGGCTACACCTTC	CASSLGRQGWDGYTF
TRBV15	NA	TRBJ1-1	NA	TGTGCCACCAGCAGAGAGAACACTGAAGCTTTCTTT	CATSRENTEAFF
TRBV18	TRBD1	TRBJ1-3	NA	TGTGCCAGCTCAACGAACGGGGACAGAGTCTCTGGAAACACCATATATTTT	CASSTNGDRVSGNTIYF
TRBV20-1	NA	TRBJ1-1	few	TGCAGTGCTAGAGATCTGGGGGGCATGGCTTTCTTT	CSARDLGGMAFF
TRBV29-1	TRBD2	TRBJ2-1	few	TGCAGCGTTGCACTCGGGGGGGCGGGCAATGAGCAGTTCTTC	CSVALGGAGNEQFF
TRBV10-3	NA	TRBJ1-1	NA	TGTGCCATCAGGACCTCCGGGGAGTACACTGAAGCTTTCTTT	CAIRTSGEYTEAFF
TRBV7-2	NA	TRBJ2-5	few	TGTGCCAGCAGCTACAATTGGGGGTCGGAGACCCAGTACTTC	CASSYNWGSETQYF
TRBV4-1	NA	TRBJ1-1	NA	TGCGCCAGCAGCCAAGATCGCAGGGTTTTCCCTGAGGCTTTCTTT	CASSQDRRVFPEAFF
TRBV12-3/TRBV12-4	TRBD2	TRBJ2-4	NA	TGTGCCAGCAGCGACCGGGGGGATGGGGCCAAAAACATTCAGTACTTC	CASSDRGDGAKNIQYF
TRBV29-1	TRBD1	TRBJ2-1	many	TGCAGCGCCCGGACAGGGGAGTATGAGCAGTTCTTC	CSARTGEYEQFF
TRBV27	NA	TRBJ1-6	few	TGTGCCAGCAGTTTGTCCCCGTATAATTCACCCCTCCACTTT	CASSLSPYNSPLHF
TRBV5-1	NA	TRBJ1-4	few	TGCGCCAGCAGTGCGAGATCAACTAATGAAAAACTGTTTTTT	CASSARSTNEKLFF
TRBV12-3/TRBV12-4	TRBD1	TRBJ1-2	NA	TGTGCCAGCAGTCCAGCAGGGGGTCGTAACTATGGCTACACCTTC	CASSPAGGRNYGYTF
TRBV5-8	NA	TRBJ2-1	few	TGTGCCAGCAGCTTACGGGGGCCGAGCTCCTACAATGAGCAGTTCTTC	CASSLRGPSSYNEQFF
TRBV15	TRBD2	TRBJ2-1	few	TGTGCCACCAGCAGAGATGGTCGGGGGGGCCTCTATGAGCAGTTCTTC	CATSRDGRGGLYEQFF
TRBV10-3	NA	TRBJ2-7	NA	TGTGCCATCAGAACTTCCGGGACGTCAGACTCCTACGAGCAGTACTTC	CAIRTSGTSDSYEQYF
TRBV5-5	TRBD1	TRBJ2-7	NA	TGTGCCAGCAGCCTCGGGACAGGGCTGAACGAGCAGTACTTC	CASSLGTGLNEQYF
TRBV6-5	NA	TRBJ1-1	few	TGTGCCAGCAGTTACAACGGTGGGACCACTGAAGCTTTCTTT	CASSYNGGTTEAFF
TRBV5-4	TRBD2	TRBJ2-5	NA	TGTGCCAGCAGCTTGGCACTAGCGGGGAAAGAGACCCAGTACTTC	CASSLALAGKETQYF
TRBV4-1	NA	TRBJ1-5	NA	TGCGCCAGCAGCCACCCACCGAATGGTCAGCCCCAGCATTTT	CASSHPPNGQPQHF
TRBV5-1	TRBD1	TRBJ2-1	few	TGCGCCAGCAGCTTGGAGGAGGGACAGGTTTACAATGAGCAGTTCTTC	CASSLEEGQVYNEQFF
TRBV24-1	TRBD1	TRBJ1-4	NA	TGTGCCACCAGGGACAGGGGTAATGAAAAACTGTTTTTT	CATRDRGNEKLFF
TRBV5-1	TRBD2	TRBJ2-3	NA	TGCGCCAGCAGCCGACTAGCGGGGGCCCCGAGGGGAGATACGCAGTATTTT	CASSRLAGAPRGDTQYF
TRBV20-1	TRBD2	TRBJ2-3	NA	TGCAGCGTTAGCGGGACCCCTCTGGGTACGCAGTATTTT	CSVSGTPLGTQYF
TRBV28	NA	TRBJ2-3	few	TGTGCCAGCAGTTTTTCCCCCAGTAGACAGTATTTT	CASSFSPSRQYF
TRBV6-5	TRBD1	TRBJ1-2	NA	TGTGCCAGCAGTGACAGGGTTAATGCCTTGAAGTATGGCTACACCTTC	CASSDRVNALKYGYTF
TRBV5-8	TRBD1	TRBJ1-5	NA	TGTGCCAGCAGCCGTACAGGGGGCTGGCCCCAGCATTTT	CASSRTGGWPQHF
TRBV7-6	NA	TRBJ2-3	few	TGTGCCAGCAGCCCAAGCATTAGGGCCACAGATACGCAGTATTTT	CASSPSIRATDTQYF
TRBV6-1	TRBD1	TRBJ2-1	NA	TGTGCCAGCGCGACAGGGGGTAATGAGCAGTTCTTC	CASATGGNEQFF
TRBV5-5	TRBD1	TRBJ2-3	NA	TGTGCCAGCACCCATGCCGGGACAGGGACAGATACGCAGTATTTT	CASTHAGTGTDTQYF
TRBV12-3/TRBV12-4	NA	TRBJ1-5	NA	TGTGCCAGCAGTAGCCGGGACTCGGGTCAGCCCCAGCATTTT	CASSSRDSGQPQHF
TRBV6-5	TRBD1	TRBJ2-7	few	TGTGCCAGCAGTTACGGTGGGACAGGGACCTACGAGCAGTACTTC	CASSYGGTGTYEQYF
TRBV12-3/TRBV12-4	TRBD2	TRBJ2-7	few	TGTGCCAGCAGTTTTGGGGGGTGGCGTAGCGGGAGTCTTTACGAGCAGTACTTC	CASSFGGWRSGSLYEQYF
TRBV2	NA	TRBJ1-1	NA	TGTGCCAGAACGAATCCTAGGGTATCCCCTCCTGAAGCTTTCTTT	CARTNPRVSPPEAFF
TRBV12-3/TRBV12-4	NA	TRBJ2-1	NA	TGTGCCAGCAGCCGGGCTTACTCCTACAATGAGCAGTTCTTC	CASSRAYSYNEQFF
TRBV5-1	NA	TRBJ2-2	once	TGCGCCAGCAGCTTGCCAATTACCGGGGAGCTGTTTTTT	CASSLPITGELFF
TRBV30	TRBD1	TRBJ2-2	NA	TGTGCCTGGGGACAGGGGATCACCGGGGAGCTGTTTTTT	CAWGQGITGELFF
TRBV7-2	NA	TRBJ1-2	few	TGTGCCAGCAGCTTAGGGGATTGGTACTATGGCTACACCTTC	CASSLGDWYYGYTF
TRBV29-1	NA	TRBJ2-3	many	TGCAGCGTTGATTTGAGACAGAGCACAGATACGCAGTATTTT	CSVDLRQSTDTQYF
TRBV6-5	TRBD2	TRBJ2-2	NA	TGTGCCAGCGCCGGGCGGGGGTTCGGGGAGCTGTTTTTT	CASAGRGFGELFF
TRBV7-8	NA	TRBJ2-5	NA	TGTGCCAGCAGCTTAACAAGGTCCGGCCAAGAGACCCAGTACTTC	CASSLTRSGQETQYF
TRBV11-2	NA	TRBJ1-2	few	TGTGCCAGCAGCCGTACACAGGAAGCTTATGGCTACACCTTC	CASSRTQEAYGYTF
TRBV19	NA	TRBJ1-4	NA	TGTGCCAGTAGTATCAACAAGGAAGACAAAAAACTGTTTTTT	CASSINKEDKKLFF
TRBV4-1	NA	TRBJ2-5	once	TGCGCCAGCAGCCGAACAGACAGCTACCAAGAGACCCAGTACTTC	CASSRTDSYQETQYF
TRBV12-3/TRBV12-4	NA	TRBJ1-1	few	TGTGCCAGCAGTTTAGGGGGAACTGGCGTAGCTGAAGCTTTCTTT	CASSLGGTGVAEAFF
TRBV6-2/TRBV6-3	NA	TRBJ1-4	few	TGTGCCAGCAGTTCCCCGGGGCGAACTAATGAAAAACTGTTTTTT	CASSSPGRTNEKLFF
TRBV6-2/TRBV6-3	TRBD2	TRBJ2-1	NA	TGTGCCAGCAGTGCCGGGACTAGACCCCAAGAGCAGTTCTTC	CASSAGTRPQEQFF
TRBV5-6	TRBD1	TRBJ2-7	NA	TGTGCCAGCAGTTTAATAGGACAGGGTGTCCACGAGCAGTACTTC	CASSLIGQGVHEQYF
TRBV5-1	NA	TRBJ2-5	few	TGCGCCAGCAGCTTAGACTCCGTGCAAGAGACCCAGTACTTC	CASSLDSVQETQYF
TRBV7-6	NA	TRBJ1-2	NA	TGTGCCAGCAGCAGGGGACCGAAGGATTATGGCTACACCTTC	CASSRGPKDYGYTF
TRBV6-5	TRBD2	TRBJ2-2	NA	TGTGCCAGCAGTTTTAGCGGGGGGGCCTTCACCGGGGAGCTGTTTTTT	CASSFSGGAFTGELFF
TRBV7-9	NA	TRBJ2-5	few	TGTGCCAGCAGCCCCGTGGCCATCCCTGAGACCCAGTACTTC	CASSPVAIPETQYF
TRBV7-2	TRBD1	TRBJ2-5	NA	TGTGCCAGCAGCTTAAGTGCTACAGGGGGCCAAAAGACCCAGTACTTC	CASSLSATGGQKTQYF